What follows is one TCR beta chain and its context. The specificity of this receptor is unknown. The input lacks base qualities; no much larger clone sits a single base away. Collaborating institutions collected whole blood in K2EDTA tubes following their own protocols. For TCRbeta analysis, collaborator samples were shipped as frozen whole blood, as isolated PBMCs, or as DNA extracted from either sample type. The CDR3 runs 15 amino acids, cysteine and phenylalanine included. Of all the DNA, just the CDR3 is kept, 45 bases in frame from base 1. CDR1 and CDR2 were assigned from the germline V gene as MNHEY and SVGEGT. V is clipped by 2 bases and J by 4 bases, and the sequence between their germline boundaries is 14 bases long. The entry originates in a study of blood T cell repertoires in COVID-19 (dated by TCRdb to the early 2020s). Regarding the complete study: Samples from collaborators originated in the United States, Italy and Spain and spanned both the acute and convalescent phases of COVID-19. The material from the prospective study consisted of cDNA or gDNA derived from T cells, B-cell-depleted T cells, or PBMCs. Deeply sampled blood TCRbeta repertoires from subjects exposed to, actively infected with, or recovered from COVID-19 were included in the dataset. A freely available public database, intended as a resource for researchers studying the immune response to SARS-CoV-2, is where the repertoires were released. The samples were drawn from the first 160 participants of the ongoing ImmuneRACE study and from 950 to 1,500 subjects provided by 6 global collaborators. Sample metadata almost always included a de-identified subject ID, COVID-19 status, age in years and sex. Where available, HLA class I and class II types were taken from metadata supplied by the sample provider and were not determined by assay-based typing.

The study at large found these results: The amount of clinical and demographic metadata varied by source and participant and was provided uncurated.

The immunoSEQ Assay, a bias-controlled multiplex PCR, was used to amplify TCRbeta CDR3 regions from genomic DNA. The paper's processing steps were these. The number of nucleated cells in each sample was estimated from the amplification of reference gene primers within the assay. To quantify the absolute abundance of each unique TCRbeta CDR3 rearrangement, sequence reads were collapsed and filtered. Productive Simpson clonality was computed per sample as the square root of Simpson's diversity index over productive rearrangements. In TCRdb, the immuneACCESS table is reduced to in-frame sequences with V and J assigned. These tables do not hold every clone; where another copy was compared, an unresolved V gene accounts for under half, and the others remain unexplained. The V and J calls and the clone size are those of that table, but D and trimming were determined from the DNA. Present in this sample are about 280,000 clones, 88% of which were seen just once. The ten largest clones take up about 9.8% of the sample.

The source of this sequence is a man between 18 and 35 years old with active or convalescent COVID-19. The V and J segments used are TRBV6-2 or TRBV6-3 and TRBJ2-5; no D gene call is confident. The sample consisted of peripheral blood. The bases are TGTGCCAGCAGTTACGCTAGAATCGATGGAGAGACCCAGTACTTC. The resulting protein is CASSYARIDGETQYF.